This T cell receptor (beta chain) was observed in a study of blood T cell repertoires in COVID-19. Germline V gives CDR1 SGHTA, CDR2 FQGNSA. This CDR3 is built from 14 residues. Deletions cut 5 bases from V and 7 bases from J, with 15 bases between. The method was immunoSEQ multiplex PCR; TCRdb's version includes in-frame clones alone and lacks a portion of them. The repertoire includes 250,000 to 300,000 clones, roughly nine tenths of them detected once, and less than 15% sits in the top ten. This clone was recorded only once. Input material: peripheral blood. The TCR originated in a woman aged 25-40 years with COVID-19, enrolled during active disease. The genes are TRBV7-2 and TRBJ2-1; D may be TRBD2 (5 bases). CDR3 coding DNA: TGTGCCAGCAGCCCTTACGGGATTAATAATGAGCAGTTCTTC. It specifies CASSPYGINNEQFF.